This passage covers 24 T cell receptor beta chains from one sample sequenced in a study of blood T cells in healthy people across ages. A second about 7 to 11 cycle PCR used barcoded and J-beta primers. From the 5' RACE reads, TCRdb called clonotypes with MiXCR, one entry per CDR3 protein. Seen here are around 620,000 distinct CDR3 sequences, 27% observed once, and the top ten hold around a sixth. Sequenced sample: blood. These receptors were taken from a woman between 65 and 79 years old in good health.

This rearrangement joins TRBV5-1 to TRBJ2-7; tentatively, D is TRBD1 or TRBD2 (5 bases each). The CDR3 loop spans 13 amino acids. The V gene lost 5 bases and the J gene lost 6 bases, with 15 bases spanning the gap. CDR1 is SGHRS, CDR2 YFSETQ, per germline. CDR3 amino acids: CASRNGTSAEQYF. CDR3 in DNA: TGCGCCAGCAGGAACGGGACGTCCGCCGAGCAGTACTTC. Drawing the rest from reference TRBV5-1 and TRBJ2-7, the complete variable domain is KAGVTQTPRYLIKTRGQQVTLSCSPISGHRSVSWYQQTPGQGLQFLFEYFSETQRNKGNFPGRFSGRQFSNSRSEMNVSTLELGDSALYLCASRNGTSAEQYFGPGTRLTVT.

This clonotype came up a few times. The chain is built from TRBV20-1 and TRBJ2-7; TRBD2 agrees at 10 bases. V was clipped by 6 bases and J by 4 bases; unmatched bases: 9. The CDR3 covers 14 residues. Germline CDR1 is DFQATT and CDR2 is SNEGSKA (reference sequence). As DNA, the CDR3 is TGCAGTGCCTACCTACTAGCGGGGAGATACGAGCAGTACTTC. Amino acid sequence: CSAYLLAGRYEQYF.

This clonotype has just a few counts. At one end the junction does not follow the germline gene, possibly because of a read error. This chain links TRBV5-1 with TRBJ2-3; D is perhaps TRBD1 (7 bases). Germline-derived CDR1 and CDR2 are SGHRS and YFSETQ. The CDR3 runs 16 residues. This chain's CDR3 is CASSLARGDMVDTRYF. DNA of the CDR3: TGCGCCAGCAGCTTGGCCAGGGGGGACATGGTAGATACGCGGTATTTT.

The chain recombines TRBV20-1 with TRBJ2-5; D not resolved. V lost 5 bases and J 7 bases, leaving 20 bases between the germline ends. The CDR3 has 14 residues. The germline CDR1 and CDR2 sequences are DFQATT and SNEGSKA (reference sequence). CDR3 bases: TGCAGTGCTCTTACTCCGGTTCAATACGGGACCCAGTACTTC. It yields the protein CSALTPVQYGTQYF.

The chain is built from TRBV20-1 and TRBJ1-5; D may be TRBD1 (6 bases). Between the trimmed V and J ends, which lost 4 bases and 11 bases, there was a span of 18 bases. Germline CDR1 DFQATT, CDR2 SNEGSKA (reference sequence). There are 13 residues in the CDR3. CDR3 nucleotide sequence: TGCAGTGCTACACCGACAGGTCAGGTGGCCCAGCATTTT. The encoded protein is CSATPTGQVAQHF.

This clonotype has more than one count but fewer than ten. The gene calls are TRBV5-1 and TRBJ2-2; D unresolved. Trimming stripped 1 base from V and 0 bases from J, with 10 bases between. The CDR3 sequence is 16 residues long. Germline loops: CDR1 SGHRS, CDR2 YFSETQ. The DNA for the CDR3 is TGCGCCAGCAGCTTGAGGGCGGCAGCGAACACCGGGGAGCTGTTTTTT. It translates to CASSLRAAANTGELFF.

This sequence joins TRBV7-9 and TRBJ2-2; 8 positions agree with TRBD1. Trimming took 7 bases from V and 3 from J; bases not matched to a gene: 7. The CDR3 has 15 residues. Germline V gene data show CDR1 as SEHNR and CDR2 as FQNEAQ (reference sequence). CDR3 in amino acids: CASKDRVGDTGELFF. CDR3 DNA sequence: TGTGCCAGCAAGGACAGGGTAGGGGACACCGGGGAGCTGTTTTTT.

The gene calls are TRBV14 and TRBJ1-2; D is possibly TRBD1 (5 bases). Germline CDR1 SGHDN, CDR2 FVKESK. Trimming removed 4 bases from V and 2 bases from J, with 17 bases in between. The CDR3 spans 16 residues. The CDR3 spells CASSRGRQGVNYGYTF. The CDR3, as DNA: TGTGCCAGCAGCCGAGGACGGCAGGGAGTCAACTATGGCTACACCTTC.

V is TRBV7-2 and J is TRBJ2-5; 9 bases line up with TRBD2. With V trimmed by 7 bases and J by 4 bases, 10 bases remained unmatched. CDR1 is SGHTA and CDR2 is FQGNSA in the germline V gene. There are 15 residues in the CDR3. CDR3 region: CASNPRGAGGETQYF. In nucleotides, the CDR3 is TGTGCCAGCAACCCCCGAGGAGCGGGGGGAGAGACCCAGTACTTC.

This clonotype was counted between two and nine times. The chain combines TRBV21-1 with TRBJ1-6; TRBD1 was called by the table and not checked on the DNA. TRBV21-1 is described as a pseudogene. This CDR3 region has 18 residues. CDR3 nucleotides: TGTGCCAGCAGCCCTCGGACGGGACAGGGGGCCTATAATTCACCCCTCCACTTT. Its protein product is CASSPRTGQGAYNSPLHF.

The chain carries TRBV7-9 and TRBJ1-5; 7 nucleotides match TRBD1. The J call may be mistaken, given a closer DNA end match to TRBJ2-3. This CDR3 has 13 amino acids. The germline gives CDR1 SEHNR, CDR2 FQNEAQ (reference sequence). CDR3 in amino acids: CASSSQGDQPQYF. As DNA, the CDR3 is TGTGCCAGCAGCTCCCAGGGGGACCAGCCCCAGTATTTT.

The chain uses TRBV19 and TRBJ2-1; 7 bases line up with TRBD2. The V segment lost 7 bases and the J segment 5 bases; nucleotides outside the gene matches: 11. CDR1 and CDR2 from the germline V gene are LNHDA and SQIVND (reference sequence). The CDR3 contains 15 residues. The CDR3 here is CASKGRLAADNEQFF. For the CDR3, the DNA is TGTGCCAGTAAAGGGAGGCTAGCGGCAGACAATGAGCAGTTCTTC. The whole variable domain, filled in from reference TRBV19 and TRBJ2-1, reads DGGITQSPKYLFRKEGQNVTLSCEQNLNHDAMYWYRQDPGQGLRLIYYSQIVNDFQKGDIAEGYSVSREKKESFPLTVTSAQKNPTAFYLCASKGRLAADNEQFFGPGTRLTVL.

This clonotype occurred a few times. This sequence joins TRBV20-1 and TRBJ1-6, with D perhaps matching TRBD1 (5 bases). The germline CDR1 and CDR2 sequences are DFQATT and SNEGSKA (reference sequence). V gave up 3 bases and J gave up 9 bases, with 15 bases separating them. CDR3 length: 14 amino acids. CDR3: CSARTWGNSSPLHF. For the CDR3, the DNA is TGCAGTGCTAGGACTTGGGGGAATAGTTCACCCCTCCACTTT.

V usage is TRBV29-1 and J usage is TRBJ2-3, with unresolved D. Germline CDR1 and CDR2: SQVTM and ANQGSEA. CDR3 length: 13 amino acids. Trimming took 4 bases from V and 0 from J, leaving 8 bases between them. The CDR3 reads CSVVVRSTDTQYF. CDR3 DNA: TGCAGCGTTGTAGTCCGCAGCACAGATACGCAGTATTTT.

The sample holds one count of this clonotype. V is TRBV4-2 and J is TRBJ2-7, with D uncertain. This CDR3 has 18 amino acids. Germline-derived CDR1 and CDR2 are LGHNA and YNFKEQ. V lost 5 bases to trimming and J lost 2 bases, with 25 bases between them. CDR3 DNA: TGTGCCAGCAGCAGCCAAGATCAGCGTCCTCCTTTAACCTACGAGCAGTACTTC. As protein: CASSSQDQRPPLTYEQYF.

This chain joins TRBV7-9 and TRBJ2-5; TRBD2 agrees at 11 bases. J was trimmed by 7 bases and V by 4 bases; bases with no gene match: 11. This CDR3 is 16 amino acids long. The germline V gene encodes CDR1 SEHNR and CDR2 FQNEAQ (reference sequence). The chain's CDR3 is CASSSGTSGLRGTQYF. In nucleotides, the CDR3 is TGTGCCAGCAGCTCAGGGACTAGCGGCCTCCGAGGGACCCAGTACTTC.

The chain has TRBV7-8 and TRBJ2-5; unclear D gene. Matching the DNA end better, TRBJ2-1 makes the J call doubtful. The CDR3 spans 13 residues. Germline lookup yields CDR1 SGHVS and CDR2 FQNEAQ. CDR3: CASSLGRADEQFF. As DNA, the CDR3 is TGTGCCAGCAGCTTGGGCAGAGCCGATGAGCAGTTCTTC.

Ten or more counts support this clonotype. The chain carries TRBV12-3 or TRBV12-4 and TRBJ1-2; D gene unclear. The CDR3 has 8 residues. V was pared by 10 bases and J by 7 bases, with 4 bases between. CDR3 sequence reads: CANGGYTF. CDR3 nucleotide sequence: TGTGCCAACGGTGGCTACACCTTC.

The chain uses TRBV20-1 and TRBJ2-4, with D unresolved. CDR1 DFQATT and CDR2 SNEGSKA come from the germline V gene (reference sequence). V was cut by 5 bases and J by 7 bases, with 15 bases left in between. The CDR3 has 13 residues. The CDR3 DNA reads TGCAGTGCTTCCGACGGAGTAGGGAACATTCAGTACTTC. It codes for CSASDGVGNIQYF.

The chain joins TRBV6-1 to TRBJ2-4; 7 bases align to TRBD1. CDR1 MNHNS and CDR2 SASEGT come from the germline V gene. There are 14 residues in the CDR3. Trimming at V came to 6 bases and at J to 8 bases, leaving 10 bases not matched to a gene. In DNA, the CDR3 is TGTGCCAGCAGGGATACAGGGGAAGGGTACATTCAGTACTTC. Its translation is CASRDTGEGYIQYF.

The DNA for the CDR3 is TGCGCCAGCAGCCTAAGACAGGAAGCCTACGAGCAGTACTTC. This sequence encodes CASSLRQEAYEQYF. The V gene is TRBV5-1, the J gene TRBJ2-1, with D perhaps TRBD1 (6 bases). The J call may not be correct, given that the DNA end is closer to TRBJ2-7. The CDR3 runs to 14 residues. The V gene's germline CDR1 is SGHRS and CDR2 YFSETQ.

The chain employs TRBV11-2 and TRBJ2-7; D ambiguous. Germline values: CDR1 SGHAT, CDR2 FQNNGV. V was pared by 0 bases and J by 6 bases, with 6 bases between. The CDR3 extends over 12 amino acids. The CDR3 DNA is TGTGCCAGCAGCTTAGATAGGGTCGAGCAGTACTTC. It yields the protein CASSLDRVEQYF.

The rearrangement joins TRBV6-5 to TRBJ2-2, with unresolved D. Per the germline V gene, CDR1 is MNHEY and CDR2 is SVGAGI. The CDR3 is 13 residues long. V was shortened by 7 bases and J by 1 base, with 7 bases between the two germline ends. DNA of the CDR3: TGTGCCAGCACTGGGGAGAACACCGGGGAGCTGTTTTTT. Amino acids: CASTGENTGELFF.

CDR3 DNA sequence: TGCGCCAGCAGCTTGCAGGGGGTAGAAGAGACCCAGTACTTC. The encoded protein is CASSLQGVEETQYF. This chain connects TRBV5-1 to TRBJ2-5, with 7 bases that match TRBD1. The CDR3 consists of 14 residues. V lost 1 base, J lost 3 bases, and 3 bases stayed unmatched. Germline V gene data show CDR1 as SGHRS and CDR2 as YFSETQ.